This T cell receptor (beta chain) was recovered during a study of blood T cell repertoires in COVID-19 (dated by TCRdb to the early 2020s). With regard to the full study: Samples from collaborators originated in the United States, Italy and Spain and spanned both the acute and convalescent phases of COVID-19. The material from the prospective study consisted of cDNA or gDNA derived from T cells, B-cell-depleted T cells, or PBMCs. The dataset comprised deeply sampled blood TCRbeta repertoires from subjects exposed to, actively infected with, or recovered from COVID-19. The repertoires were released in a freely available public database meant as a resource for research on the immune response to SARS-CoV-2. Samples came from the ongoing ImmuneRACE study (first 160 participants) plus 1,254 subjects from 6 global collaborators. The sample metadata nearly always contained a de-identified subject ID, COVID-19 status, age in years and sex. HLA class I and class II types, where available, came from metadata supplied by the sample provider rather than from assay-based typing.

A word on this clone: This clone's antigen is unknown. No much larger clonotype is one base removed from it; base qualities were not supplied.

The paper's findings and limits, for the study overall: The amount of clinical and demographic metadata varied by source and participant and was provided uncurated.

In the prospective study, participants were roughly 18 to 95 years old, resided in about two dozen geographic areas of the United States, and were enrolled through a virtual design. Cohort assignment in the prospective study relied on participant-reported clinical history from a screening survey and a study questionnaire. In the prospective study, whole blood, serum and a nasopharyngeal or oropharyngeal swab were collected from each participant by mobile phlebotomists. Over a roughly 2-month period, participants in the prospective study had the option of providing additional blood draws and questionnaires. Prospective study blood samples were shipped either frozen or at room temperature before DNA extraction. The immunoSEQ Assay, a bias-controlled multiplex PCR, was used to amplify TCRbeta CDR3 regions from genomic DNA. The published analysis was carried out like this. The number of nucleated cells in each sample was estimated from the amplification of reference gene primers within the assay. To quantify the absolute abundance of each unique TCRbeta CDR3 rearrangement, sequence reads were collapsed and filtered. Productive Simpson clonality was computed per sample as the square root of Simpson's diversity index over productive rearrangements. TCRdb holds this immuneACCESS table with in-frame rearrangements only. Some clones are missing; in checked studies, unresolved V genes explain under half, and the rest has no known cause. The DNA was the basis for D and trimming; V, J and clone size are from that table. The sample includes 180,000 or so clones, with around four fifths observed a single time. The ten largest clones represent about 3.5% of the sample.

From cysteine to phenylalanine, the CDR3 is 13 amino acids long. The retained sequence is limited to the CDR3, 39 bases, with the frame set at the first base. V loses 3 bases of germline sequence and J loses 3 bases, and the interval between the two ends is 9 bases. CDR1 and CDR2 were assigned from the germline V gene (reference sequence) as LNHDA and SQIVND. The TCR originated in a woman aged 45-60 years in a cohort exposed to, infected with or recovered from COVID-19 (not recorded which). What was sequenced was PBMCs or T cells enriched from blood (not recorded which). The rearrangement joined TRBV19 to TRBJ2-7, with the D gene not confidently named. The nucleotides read TGTGCCAGTAGTATCGGTCCCGGCTACGAGCAGTACTTC. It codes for CASSIGPGYEQYF.